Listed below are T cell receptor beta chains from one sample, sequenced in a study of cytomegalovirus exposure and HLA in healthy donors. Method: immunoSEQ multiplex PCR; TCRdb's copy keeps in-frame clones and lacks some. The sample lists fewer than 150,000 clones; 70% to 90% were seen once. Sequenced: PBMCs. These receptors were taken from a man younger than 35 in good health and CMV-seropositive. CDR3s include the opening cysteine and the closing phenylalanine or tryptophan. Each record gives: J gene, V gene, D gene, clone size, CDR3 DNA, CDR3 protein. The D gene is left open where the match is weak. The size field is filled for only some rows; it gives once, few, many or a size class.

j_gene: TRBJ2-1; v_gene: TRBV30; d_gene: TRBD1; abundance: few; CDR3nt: TGTGCCTGGAGTGCCCACAGGGGTCCCTACAATGAGCAGTTCTTC; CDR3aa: CAWSAHRGPYNEQFF
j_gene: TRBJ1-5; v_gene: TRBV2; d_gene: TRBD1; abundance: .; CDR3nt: TGTGCCAGCAGTATGGACAGGGACGTGAGCCCCCAGCATTTT; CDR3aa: CASSMDRDVSPQHF
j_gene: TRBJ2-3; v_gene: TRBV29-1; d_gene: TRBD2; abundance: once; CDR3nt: TGCAGCGTTGAAGGGGAACTAGCGGGAGGCACAGATACGCAGTATTTT; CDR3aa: CSVEGELAGGTDTQYF
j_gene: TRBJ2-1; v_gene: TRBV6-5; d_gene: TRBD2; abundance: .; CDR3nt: TGTGCCAGCAGTACCGGGACTAGCGGGGCTAATGAGCAGTTCTTC; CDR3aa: CASSTGTSGANEQFF
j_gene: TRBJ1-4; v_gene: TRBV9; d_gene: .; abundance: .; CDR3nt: TGTGCCAGCAGCGCCGGGACTCAGAATGAAAAACTGTTTTTT; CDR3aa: CASSAGTQNEKLFF
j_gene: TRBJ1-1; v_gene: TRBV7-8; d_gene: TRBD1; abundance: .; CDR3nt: TGTGCCAGCAGCTTAGCAGACAGGGGGCGGACTGAAGCTTTCTTT; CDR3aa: CASSLADRGRTEAFF
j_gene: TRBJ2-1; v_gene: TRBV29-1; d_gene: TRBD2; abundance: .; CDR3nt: TGCAGCGCCGAAGGGGCTAGCGGGAGGTACTCCTACAATGAGCAGTTCTTC; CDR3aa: CSAEGASGRYSYNEQFF
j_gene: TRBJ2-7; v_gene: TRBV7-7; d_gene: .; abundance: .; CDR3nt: TGTGCTAGCTCCTACGAGCAGTACTTC; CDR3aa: CASSYEQYF
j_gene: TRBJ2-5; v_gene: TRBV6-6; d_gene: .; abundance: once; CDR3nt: TGTGCCAGCAGTTACGGGGCAGGGTTGGTGACCCAGTACTTC; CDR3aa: CASSYGAGLVTQYF
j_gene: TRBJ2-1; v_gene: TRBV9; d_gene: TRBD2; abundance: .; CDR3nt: TGTGCCAGCAGCGCGAGACTAGCCCGGGGCGAGCAGTTCTTC; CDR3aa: CASSARLARGEQFF
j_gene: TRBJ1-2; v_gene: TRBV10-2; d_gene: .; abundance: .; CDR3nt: TGCGCCAGCAGGGTCCAGGACTCTGGCTACACCTTC; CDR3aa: CASRVQDSGYTF
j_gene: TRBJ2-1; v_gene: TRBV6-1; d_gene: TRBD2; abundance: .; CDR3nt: TGTGCCAGCAGTGACCCGACTAGCGGGGGATGGGATGAGCAGTTCTTC; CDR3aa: CASSDPTSGGWDEQFF
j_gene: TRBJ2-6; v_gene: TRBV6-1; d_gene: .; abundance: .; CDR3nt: TGTGCCAGCTTCGAGACCAACGTCCTGACTTTC; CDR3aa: CASFETNVLTF
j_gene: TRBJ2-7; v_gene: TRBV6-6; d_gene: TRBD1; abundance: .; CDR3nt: TGTGCCAGCAGTTACTCTCAGGGGGAATACGAGCAGTACTTC; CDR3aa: CASSYSQGEYEQYF
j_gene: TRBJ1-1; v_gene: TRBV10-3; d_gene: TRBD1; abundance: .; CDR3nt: TGTGCCTCCCGAAGGGACAGGGGCGACACTGAAGCTTTCTTT; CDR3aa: CASRRDRGDTEAFF
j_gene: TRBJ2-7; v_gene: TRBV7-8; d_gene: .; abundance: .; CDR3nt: TGTGCCAGCAGCTTAGTGGCACCCTCCTACGAGCAGTACTTC; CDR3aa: CASSLVAPSYEQYF
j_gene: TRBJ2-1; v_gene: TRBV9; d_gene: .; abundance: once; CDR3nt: TGTGCCAGCAGCGTGAGTGGGGGGTTATCCTACAATGAGCAGTTCTTC; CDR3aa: CASSVSGGLSYNEQFF
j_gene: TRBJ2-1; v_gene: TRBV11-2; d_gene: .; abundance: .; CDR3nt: TGTGCCAGCAGCTTAGATAGCGAGGGGGCCTACAATGAGCAGTTCTTC; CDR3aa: CASSLDSEGAYNEQFF
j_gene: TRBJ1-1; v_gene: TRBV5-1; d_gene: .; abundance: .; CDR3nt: TGCGCCAGCAGAACAGGGCCAACGAACACTGAAGCTTTCTTT; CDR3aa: CASRTGPTNTEAFF
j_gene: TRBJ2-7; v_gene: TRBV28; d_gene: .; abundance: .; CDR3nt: TGTGCCAGCAGTTTACCAGGACATGGGGCCTACGAGCAGTACTTC; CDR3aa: CASSLPGHGAYEQYF
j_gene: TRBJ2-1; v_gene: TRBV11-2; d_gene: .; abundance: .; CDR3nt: TGTGCCAGCAGTCTGCTGCGGGGAGCCCCCAATGAGCAGTTCTTC; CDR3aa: CASSLLRGAPNEQFF
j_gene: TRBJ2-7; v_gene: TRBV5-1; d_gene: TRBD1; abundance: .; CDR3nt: TGCGCCAGCGCCCCGGGACAGCGAGACTACGAGCAGTACTTC; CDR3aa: CASAPGQRDYEQYF
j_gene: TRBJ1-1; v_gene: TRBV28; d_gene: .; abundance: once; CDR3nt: TGTGCCAGCAGTTTTGGCCCACAGCAGGGATACCCTGAAGCTTTCTTT; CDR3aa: CASSFGPQQGYPEAFF
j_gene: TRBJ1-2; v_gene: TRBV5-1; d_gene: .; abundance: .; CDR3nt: TGCGCCAGCAGCTTACAGACACCCATGATCAATGGCTACACCTTC; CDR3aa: CASSLQTPMINGYTF
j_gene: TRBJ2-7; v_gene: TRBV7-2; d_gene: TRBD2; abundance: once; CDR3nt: TGTGCCAGCAGCTTAACTAGCGGGAGCGCGAACGAGCAGTACTTC; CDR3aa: CASSLTSGSANEQYF
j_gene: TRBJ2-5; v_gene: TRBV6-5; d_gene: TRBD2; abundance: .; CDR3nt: TGTGCCAGCAGTTCTACCGGGACTAGCGGGGAGGAGACCCAGTACTTC; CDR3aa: CASSSTGTSGEETQYF
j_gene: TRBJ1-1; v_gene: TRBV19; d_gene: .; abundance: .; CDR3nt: TGTGCCAGTACCCCCGGAGCCGATATGGAAGCTTTCTTT; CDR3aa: CASTPGADMEAFF
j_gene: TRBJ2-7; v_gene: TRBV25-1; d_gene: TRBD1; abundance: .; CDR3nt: TGTGCCAGCAGTGATGAAGGGGACAGGGACTCCTACGAGCAGTACTTC; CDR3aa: CASSDEGDRDSYEQYF
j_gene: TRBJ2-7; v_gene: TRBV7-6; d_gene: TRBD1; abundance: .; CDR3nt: TGTGCCAGCAGCCACCCCGGACAGGGTGGTGAGCAGTACTTC; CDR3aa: CASSHPGQGGEQYF